One and the same sample provided the 22 T cell receptor beta chains below, sequenced in a study of T cell responses to AZD1222 COVID-19 vaccine. The repertoire was sequenced with immunoSEQ multiplex PCR; TCRdb's copy has only in-frame clones and lacks some. The table has tens of thousands of clones, over 85% seen once. The sequenced sample was peripheral blood, obtained on day 0 of AZD1222 vaccination. These receptors were taken from an adult in good health.

V gene TRBV28 combines with J gene TRBJ1-1; maybe TRBD1 (5 bases). The CDR3 sequence is 12 residues long. Per the germline V gene, CDR1 is MDHEN and CDR2 is SYDVKM. V was trimmed by 2 bases and J by 11 bases, leaving 12 bases between them. Here the CDR3 reads CASSLVQGRAFF. The CDR3 nucleotides read TGTGCCAGCAGTTTAGTGCAGGGAAGGGCTTTCTTT. Drawing the rest from reference TRBV28 and TRBJ1-1, the complete variable domain is DVKVTQSSRYLVKRTGEKVFLECVQDMDHENMFWYRQDPGLGLRLIYFSYDVKMKEKGDIPEGYSVSREKKERFSLILESASTNQTSMYLCASSLVQGRAFFGQGTRLTVV.

J is TRBJ1-5 and V is TRBV6-4; TRBD1 is a possible D gene (6 bases). Germline CDR1 is MRHNA and CDR2 is SNTAGT. The V end lost 11 bases, the J end lost 1 base, and 33 bases lay between the germline ends. This CDR3 spans 20 amino acids. This CDR3 is CAGTPPLLGQSNASNQPQHF. CDR3 nucleotide sequence: TGTGCCGGAACGCCCCCCCTCCTCGGACAGTCGAACGCAAGCAATCAGCCCCAGCATTTT.

This chain connects TRBV2 to TRBJ1-6; tentatively, D is TRBD1 (6 bases). Trimming stripped 9 bases from V and 0 bases from J, with 9 bases between. The length of the CDR3 is 14 residues. The germline V gene has CDR1 SNHLY and CDR2 FYNNEI. The CDR3 spells CASTGSSYNSPLHF. CDR3 DNA: TGTGCCAGTACAGGGAGCTCCTATAATTCACCCCTCCACTTT. The complete variable domain, with remaining parts taken from reference TRBV2 and TRBJ1-6, reads EPEVTQTPSHQVTQMGQEVILRCVPISNHLYFYWYRQILGQKVEFLVSFYNNEISEKSEIFDDQFSVERPDGSNFTLKIRSTKLEDSAMYFCASTGSSYNSPLHFGNGTRLTVT.

The chain couples TRBV10-2 to TRBJ2-7; a possible D gene is TRBD1 (6 bases). The length of the CDR3 is 13 residues. V lost 6 bases to trimming and J lost 5 bases, with 14 bases between them. The germline CDR1 and CDR2 sequences are WSHSY and SAAADI. CDR3 loop: CASSLTGGHEQYF. Here the CDR3 DNA reads TGCGCCAGCAGCTTGACAGGAGGACACGAGCAGTACTTC.

J is TRBJ2-1 and V is TRBV27, with 7 bases matching TRBD2. The CDR3 contains 15 residues. Trimming took 7 bases from V and 1 from J; bases not matched to a gene: 7. Germline loops: CDR1 MNHEY, CDR2 SMNVEV (reference sequence). The CDR3 here is CASTRDYPSYNEQFF. The CDR3 bases are TGTGCCAGCACCAGGGACTACCCTTCCTACAATGAGCAGTTCTTC.

The table lists this clone with a count of one. This chain links TRBV10-2 with TRBJ2-5; tentatively, D is TRBD1 (6 bases). V was pared by 6 bases and J by 3 bases, with 14 bases between. Germline CDR1 and CDR2: WSHSY and SAAADI. This CDR3 is 14 amino acids long. This CDR3 reads CASSLSNREETQYF. The CDR3 DNA reads TGCGCCAGCAGCCTTTCCAACAGGGAAGAGACCCAGTACTTC.

The genes are TRBV2 and TRBJ2-1, with TRBD2 matching over 7 bases. Germline CDR1 is SNHLY and CDR2 is FYNNEI. Trimming removed 5 bases from V and 2 bases from J; junction bases left unmatched: 6. The CDR3 has 15 residues. The CDR3 is CASSPPGLTYNEQFF. CDR3 sequence (DNA): TGTGCCAGCAGTCCTCCGGGACTAACCTACAATGAGCAGTTCTTC.

The V gene is TRBV7-2, the J gene TRBJ1-5; 9 nucleotides agree with TRBD1. The V gene end was trimmed by 4 bases and the J gene end by 3 bases; junction bases not matched to a gene: 4. Germline V gene sequence: CDR1 SGHTA, CDR2 FQGNSA. There are 15 residues in the CDR3. The CDR3 protein is CASSWGQGLNQPQHF. The CDR3 region has the DNA TGTGCCAGCAGCTGGGGACAGGGACTCAATCAGCCCCAGCATTTT.

This clone was seen once. This sequence joins TRBV10-3 and TRBJ1-5; 8 bases map to TRBD1. The germline gives CDR1 ENHRY, CDR2 SYGVKD. The junction had 9 bases not matched to a gene; V was cut back by 3 bases and J by 11 bases. This CDR3 spans 14 amino acids. CDR3 in DNA: TGTGCCATCAGTGACGGGACAGGATCCAGGACCCAGCATTTT. Translation gives CAISDGTGSRTQHF.

The rearrangement uses TRBV3-1 (or the pseudogene TRBV3-2) and TRBJ1-1, with D perhaps matching TRBD1 (5 bases). From germline, CDR1 is LGHDT and CDR2 YNNKEL (reference sequence). Trimming took 4 bases from V and 0 from J, leaving 9 bases between them. The CDR3 covers 14 residues. The CDR3 region has the DNA TGTGCCAGCAGCCCCGGGACGTTGAACACTGAAGCTTTCTTT. It encodes CASSPGTLNTEAFF.

The sample holds a few counts of this clone. The J gene is TRBJ2-3, the V gene TRBV20-1; a possible D gene is TRBD1 (5 bases). The CDR3 has 11 amino acids. V dropped 6 bases and J dropped 5 bases, with 9 bases sitting between them. Germline V gene lookup returns CDR1 DFQATT and CDR2 SNEGSKA (reference sequence). CDR3 region: CSAGVLDTQYF. CDR3 in DNA: TGCAGTGCAGGGGTGTTAGATACGCAGTATTTT.

This clone was detected only a few times. The chain employs TRBV28 and TRBJ2-7, with D uncertain. This CDR3 has 16 amino acids. V dropped 3 bases and J dropped 0 bases, with 15 bases sitting between them. The germline gives CDR1 MDHEN, CDR2 SYDVKM. The CDR3 DNA is TGTGCCAGCAGTTTTTTGGATAAACGGAGCTCCTACGAGCAGTACTTC. It yields the protein CASSFLDKRSSYEQYF. Filled out from reference TRBV28 and TRBJ2-7, the complete variable domain reads DVKVTQSSRYLVKRTGEKVFLECVQDMDHENMFWYRQDPGLGLRLIYFSYDVKMKEKGDIPEGYSVSREKKERFSLILESASTNQTSMYLCASSFLDKRSSYEQYFGPGTRLTVT.

This CDR3 is CASSGVGFLANNEQFF. As DNA, the CDR3 is TGCGCCAGCAGCGGAGTGGGGTTTCTAGCGAACAATGAGCAGTTCTTC. This chain uses TRBV4-1 with TRBJ2-1; D is perhaps TRBD2 (6 bases). Germline V CDR1 and CDR2: MGHRA, YSYEKL. V lost 5 bases and J lost 5, with 19 bases in between. The CDR3 loop spans 16 amino acids.

This rearrangement joins TRBV3-1 (or the pseudogene TRBV3-2) to TRBJ1-4; maybe TRBD1 (6 bases). This CDR3 spans 14 amino acids. Looked up from germline, CDR1 is LGHDT and CDR2 is YNNKEL (reference sequence). V was clipped by 6 bases and J by 6 bases, with 14 bases between them. CDR3 bases: TGTGCCAGCAGTCGTACAGGGTCAGATGAAAAACTGTTTTTT. It yields the protein CASSRTGSDEKLFF.

This clone was detected a few times. The genes are TRBV19 and TRBJ2-3, with TRBD2 identical over 8 bases. This CDR3 spans 15 amino acids. J gave up 1 base and V 5 bases, and 5 bases lay outside the gene matches. Germline CDR1 LNHDA, CDR2 SQIVND (reference sequence). The chain's CDR3 is CASSSSGSRTDTQYF. CDR3 bases: TGTGCCAGTAGTTCTAGCGGGTCTCGCACAGATACGCAGTATTTT.

This chain links TRBV10-2 with TRBJ2-7, with 11 bases matching TRBD2. The V segment lost 2 bases and the J segment 3 bases; nucleotides outside the gene matches: 6. In germline, CDR1 is WSHSY, CDR2 SAAADI. The CDR3 covers 16 residues. CDR3 DNA: TGCGCCAGCAGTGAGACTAGCGGGGGAGCTTACTACGAGCAGTACTTC. Translated: CASSETSGGAYYEQYF.

CDR3 protein: CASSYLLGGSEAFF. The CDR3 nucleotides are TGTGCCAGCAGTTACCTCCTTGGGGGGTCTGAAGCTTTCTTT. The gene calls are TRBV6-2 or TRBV6-3 and TRBJ1-1; possibly TRBD1 for D (5 bases). The CDR3 spans 14 residues. Germline CDR1 is MNHEY and CDR2 is SVGEGT. The V and J ends lost 2 bases and 6 bases respectively, with 13 bases between them.

This sequence joins TRBV5-8 and TRBJ1-1; 7 nucleotides line up with TRBD1. V lost 5 bases and J lost 0; bases outside the gene matches: 4. Germline CDR1 is SGHTS and CDR2 is YDEGEE. The CDR3 covers 14 residues. This CDR3 reads CASSSGQLNTEAFF. CDR3 DNA: TGTGCCAGCAGTTCGGGACAGCTGAACACTGAAGCTTTCTTT.

This chain links TRBV25-1 with TRBJ2-2; TRBD1 aligns across 8 bases. The J segment lost 3 bases and the V segment lost 4 bases, leaving 4 bases of the junction unmatched. CDR1 and CDR2 (germline): MGHDK, SYGVNS. CDR3 length: 15 residues. CDR3: CASSAGQGYTGELFF. The CDR3 DNA sequence: TGTGCCAGCAGTGCCGGACAGGGTTACACCGGGGAGCTGTTTTTT.

The table lists this clone with a count of one. This sequence joins TRBV7-9 and TRBJ2-3; no firm D call. The V end was cut by 3 bases, the J end by 2 bases, with 12 bases between. From germline, CDR1 is SEHNR and CDR2 FQNEAQ (reference sequence). There are 15 residues in the CDR3. DNA for the CDR3: TGTGCCAGCAGCTTGCCCCTGCCAGACACAGATACGCAGTATTTT. Amino acid sequence: CASSLPLPDTDTQYF.

Of note for this clone: Mismatch with germline at one junction end may stem from a read error. The chain employs TRBV10-2 and TRBJ1-1; D is uncertain. Germline V CDR1 and CDR2: WSHSY, SAAADI. The CDR3 has 14 residues. The CDR3 loop is CATSSGRQITEAFF. CDR3 nucleotide sequence: TGCGCCACCAGTTCCGGTCGGCAGATAACTGAAGCTTTCTTT.

The chain employs TRBV5-1 and TRBJ1-4; tentatively, D is TRBD1 (6 bases). CDR1 is SGHRS, CDR2 YFSETQ, per germline. This CDR3 is 14 amino acids long. The germline V and J ends were trimmed by 4 bases and 5 bases, with 12 bases remaining between them. The CDR3 protein is CASSGQGLNEKLFF. The CDR3 nucleotides read TGCGCCAGCAGCGGGCAGGGGCTAAATGAAAAACTGTTTTTT.